Following are 25 T cell receptor beta chains from one sample sequenced in a study of cytomegalovirus exposure and HLA in healthy donors. The PCR employed 60 Vbeta primers together with 13 Jbeta primers. Only in-frame clones appear in the TCRdb table, and some are missing; sequencing was by immunoSEQ multiplex PCR. Among 65,000 to 70,000 clones listed, around 68% were seen once. Sequencing was performed on PBMCs. These receptors were obtained from a woman aged 25-40 years in good health and CMV-seronegative.

Points on this clone: Compared with germline, one end of the junction differs, possibly owing to a read error. V usage is TRBV7-9 and J usage is TRBJ1-1; D perhaps matches TRBD1 (6 bases). Germline CDR1 reads SEHNR; CDR2 reads FQNEAQ (reference sequence). The CDR3 sequence is 13 residues long. In DNA, the CDR3 is TGTGCCAGCACCTTAGGGGGAGATACTGAAGCTTTCTTT. Protein: CASTLGGDTEAFF.

J is TRBJ2-3 and V is TRBV4-2; D might be TRBD2 (5 bases). V dropped 1 base and J dropped 5 bases, with 13 bases sitting between them. From germline, CDR1 is LGHNA and CDR2 YNFKEQ. The CDR3 has 15 amino acids. This CDR3 is CASSQAETRQDTQYF. The DNA for the CDR3 is TGTGCCAGCAGCCAAGCCGAAACTAGGCAAGATACGCAGTATTTT.

This clone was seen a few times. The V and J genes are TRBV2 and TRBJ1-1; a possible D gene is TRBD1 (6 bases). CDR1 is SNHLY and CDR2 is FYNNEI in the germline V gene. V was cut by 1 base and J by 4 bases, with 16 bases left in between. This CDR3 is built from 16 residues. The CDR3 is CASSEVGRGPGTEAFF. CDR3 nucleotides: TGTGCCAGCAGTGAAGTAGGGCGGGGGCCTGGCACTGAAGCTTTCTTT.

The V and J genes are TRBV5-1 and TRBJ2-3; a possible D gene is TRBD1 (5 bases). The V end lost 0 bases, the J end lost 4 bases, and 9 bases lay between the germline ends. CDR1 and CDR2 from the germline V gene are SGHRS and YFSETQ. The CDR3 covers 14 residues. CDR3 residues: CASSLVRDSDTQYF. Written as DNA, the CDR3 is TGCGCCAGCAGCTTGGTCAGGGATTCAGATACGCAGTATTTT. The full variable domain, its missing parts supplied by reference TRBV5-1 and TRBJ2-3, is KAGVTQTPRYLIKTRGQQVTLSCSPISGHRSVSWYQQTPGQGLQFLFEYFSETQRNKGNFPGRFSGRQFSNSRSEMNVSTLELGDSALYLCASSLVRDSDTQYFGPGTRLTVL.

The gene calls are TRBV19 and TRBJ1-1; D call uncertain. Trimming shortened V by 6 bases and J by 4 bases, and 18 bases separated the two germline ends. This CDR3 spans 15 amino acids. CDR1 LNHDA and CDR2 SQIVND come from the germline V gene (reference sequence). CDR3 loop: CASSPRREGGTEAFF. Here the CDR3 DNA reads TGTGCCAGTAGCCCTCGGCGCGAGGGCGGCACTGAAGCTTTCTTT.

V gene TRBV5-4 combines with J gene TRBJ2-3; perhaps TRBD1 as D (7 bases). The length of the CDR3 is 16 residues. Germline V gene sequence: CDR1 SGHNT, CDR2 YYREEE (reference sequence). Deletions cut 5 bases from V and 1 base from J, with 17 bases between. Here the CDR3 reads CASSRGQGGGTDTQYF. The CDR3, as DNA: TGTGCCAGCAGTCGGGGCCAGGGGGGAGGCACAGATACGCAGTATTTT.

This chain links TRBV30 with TRBJ1-1; D gene ambiguous. V was clipped by 2 bases and J by 6 bases, with 16 bases between them. Germline CDR1 and CDR2: GTSNPN and SVGIG (reference sequence). The CDR3 extends over 14 amino acids. CDR3 nucleotide sequence: TGTGCCTGGAGTTTTGGGAGGCCCTTACCTGAAGCTTTCTTT. The encoded protein is CAWSFGRPLPEAFF.

This clone was seen only a few times. A much larger clonotype is one base distant, so this may be a read error. No conserved phenylalanine or tryptophan is present at the end of the CDR3, so a read error is the likely explanation. The rearrangement uses TRBV30 and TRBJ1-1; 9 bases are a match to TRBD1. Trimming took 8 bases from V and 7 from J; bases not matched to a gene: 8. The CDR3 has 12 amino acids. The V gene's germline CDR1 is GTSNPN and CDR2 SVGIG (reference sequence). CDR3 sequence: CAARDREIEAFV. CDR3 DNA: TGTGCCGCCCGGGACAGGGAAATTGAAGCTTTCGTT.

This sequence joins TRBV18 and TRBJ2-3; D is unclear. This CDR3 comprises 14 residues. Trimming took off 2 bases at V and 2 bases at J, with 8 bases between the two ends. CDR1 is KGHSH, CDR2 LQKENI, per germline. The CDR3 DNA reads TGTGCCAGCTCACCATTCCAGGACACAGATACGCAGTATTTT. Its protein is CASSPFQDTDTQYF.

The gene calls are TRBV7-2 and TRBJ2-6; 8 positions agree with TRBD1. This CDR3 has 20 amino acids. The germline CDR1 and CDR2 sequences are SGHTA and FQGNSA. After removal of 0 bases from V and 1 base from J, the junction contained 11 bases not matched to a gene. CDR3 nucleotide sequence: TGTGCCAGCAGCTTAGCCCTTCGGGACAGGTCTCTGTCTGGGGCCAACGTCCTGACTTTC. Its translation: CASSLALRDRSLSGANVLTF.

This clone was found a few times. Different DNA sequences within this sample yield the same CDR3. This chain connects TRBV6-1 to TRBJ2-5; the D gene is possibly TRBD1 (5 bases). Germline V lookup: CDR1 MNHNS, CDR2 SASEGT. The ends were cut back, 4 bases at V and 4 bases at J, with 13 bases in the middle. The CDR3 spans 14 residues. CDR3 amino acids: CASSASRARETQYF. CDR3 coding DNA: TGTGCCAGCAGTGCGAGCAGGGCCCGAGAGACCCAGTACTTC.

The chain employs TRBV7-9 and TRBJ2-2, with TRBD1 matching over 7 bases. Looked up from germline, CDR1 is SEHNR and CDR2 is FQNEAQ (reference sequence). The CDR3 is made up of 12 amino acids. Trimming removed 7 bases from V and 5 bases from J; junction bases left unmatched: 1. CDR3 protein: CASTRGTGELFF. As DNA, the CDR3 is TGTGCCAGCACCAGGGGGACCGGGGAGCTGTTTTTT.

The rearrangement joins TRBV4-1 to TRBJ1-1; 8 nucleotides line up with TRBD1. V dropped 5 bases and J dropped 4; count of bases not matched to a gene: 15. The CDR3 spans 17 residues. Germline V gene lookup returns CDR1 MGHRA and CDR2 YSYEKL. The chain's CDR3 is CASSRHRTGSLSTEAFF. In DNA, the CDR3 is TGCGCCAGCAGCAGACATAGGACAGGGTCCCTGTCCACTGAAGCTTTCTTT.

This sequence joins TRBV28 and TRBJ2-5; TRBD1 agrees at 9 bases. Germline lookup yields CDR1 MDHEN and CDR2 SYDVKM. The CDR3 runs 19 residues. The junction had 20 bases not matched to a gene; V was cut back by 4 bases and J by 5 bases. The DNA for the CDR3 is TGTGCCAGCAGTTCCTATCTCGCGGGACAGGGCAAGTATGAGGAGACCCAGTACTTC. This codes for CASSSYLAGQGKYEETQYF.

V usage is TRBV27 and J usage is TRBJ2-1; TRBD2 aligns across 7 bases. Trimming at V came to 5 bases and at J to 5 bases, leaving 6 bases not matched to a gene. Germline CDR1 is MNHEY and CDR2 is SMNVEV (reference sequence). CDR3 size: 14 residues. The DNA for the CDR3 is TGTGCCAGCAGTATCCCGGGACTAAACAATGAGCAGTTCTTC. This translates into CASSIPGLNNEQFF.

This clone was counted only a few times. This chain connects TRBV30 to TRBJ2-4; TRBD2 aligns across 8 bases. CDR3 size: 18 residues. CDR1 and CDR2 from the germline V gene are GTSNPN and SVGIG (reference sequence). After removal of 3 bases from V and 5 bases from J, the junction contained 18 bases not matched to a gene. The CDR3 sequence: CAWSPKSIAGWWENIQYF. The CDR3 DNA is TGTGCCTGGAGCCCGAAATCAATAGCGGGGTGGTGGGAAAACATTCAGTACTTC.

This clone has more than one count but fewer than ten. The V gene is TRBV9, the J gene TRBJ2-3, with 9 nucleotides matching TRBD2. Per germline, CDR1 SGDLS and CDR2 YYNGEE. This CDR3 contains 16 residues. The V segment lost 0 bases and the J segment 2 bases; nucleotides outside the gene matches: 4. As DNA, the CDR3 is TGTGCCAGCAGCGTAGGGGGACTAGCCTACACAGATACGCAGTATTTT. Its protein is CASSVGGLAYTDTQYF.

V usage is TRBV20-1 and J usage is TRBJ1-4; D is uncertain. Trimming cost V 3 bases and J 5 bases, with 4 bases left between them. The CDR3 spans 11 residues. From germline, CDR1 is DFQATT and CDR2 SNEGSKA (reference sequence). In DNA, the CDR3 is TGCAGTGCTAGCTTCAATGAAAAACTGTTTTTT. It yields the protein CSASFNEKLFF.

The gene calls are TRBV15 and TRBJ2-1, with 8 bases identical to TRBD2. Per the germline V gene, CDR1 is LNHNV and CDR2 is YYDKDF (reference sequence). CDR3 length: 12 residues. V lost 4 bases and J lost 10; bases outside the gene matches: 3. CDR3 in amino acids: CATSTGRDEQFF. The CDR3 DNA sequence: TGTGCCACCAGCACCGGGAGGGACGAGCAGTTCTTC.

The chain employs TRBV4-1 and TRBJ2-1; TRBD2 agrees at 9 bases. Germline V gene lookup returns CDR1 MGHRA and CDR2 YSYEKL. With 4 bases clipped from V and 7 bases from J, the junction kept 11 bases outside the gene matches. The CDR3 spans 16 residues. The DNA of the CDR3 is TGCGCCAGCAGCCCTCGGGCACTAGCGGGTAGAAATGAGCAGTTCTTC. Its protein is CASSPRALAGRNEQFF.

As regards this clone: Mismatch with germline at one junction end may stem from a read error. Written as DNA, the CDR3 is TGTGCCAGCAGCTTGGCCGGGGGGCTGAAGACTGAAGCTTTCTTT. Translated: CASSLAGGLKTEAFF. V usage is TRBV5-6 and J usage is TRBJ1-1; D is perhaps TRBD1 (6 bases). Per germline, CDR1 SGHDT and CDR2 YYEEEE. The CDR3 is 15 residues long.

V gene TRBV5-4 combines with J gene TRBJ2-5, with 7 bases aligning to TRBD1. CDR1 is SGHNT, CDR2 YYREEE, per germline (reference sequence). The ends lost 5 bases at V and 4 bases at J; junction bases unmatched: 8. The CDR3 spans 14 residues. CDR3 protein: CASRGDSRGETQYF. In DNA, the CDR3 is TGTGCCAGCAGGGGGGACAGTCGAGGAGAGACCCAGTACTTC.

The V and J genes are TRBV14 and TRBJ2-6; D not certain. The CDR3 sequence is 15 residues long. Trimming removed 6 bases at V and 0 bases at J, with 9 bases between. The V gene's germline CDR1 is SGHDN and CDR2 FVKESK. This chain's CDR3 is CASSRSLSGANVLTF. The CDR3 DNA follows: TGTGCCAGCAGTCGGAGCCTCTCTGGGGCCAACGTCCTGACTTTC.

This chain links TRBV11-2 with TRBJ2-7, with 9 bases matching TRBD1. The CDR3 extends over 14 amino acids. V gave up 5 bases and J gave up 1 base; unmatched junction bases: 3. The germline gives CDR1 SGHAT, CDR2 FQNNGV. The CDR3 DNA reads TGTGCCAGCAGCCCCGGGACAGGGTCCTACGAGCAGTACTTC. Its protein is CASSPGTGSYEQYF.

This clone was seen more than once but under ten times. In DNA, the CDR3 is TGCAGCGTTGCGACAGGGAGAAATCAGCCCCAGCATTTT. Its protein product is CSVATGRNQPQHF. This chain connects TRBV29-1 to TRBJ1-5; TRBD1 aligns across 7 bases. There are 13 residues in the CDR3. Losses at the gene ends were 4 bases for V and 4 bases for J; bases not matched to a gene: 4. Germline loops: CDR1 SQVTM, CDR2 ANQGSEA. The variable domain in full, completed from reference TRBV29-1 and TRBJ1-5, reads SAVISQKPSRDICQRGTSLTIQCQVDSQVTMMFWYRQQPGQSLTLIATANQGSEATYESGFVIDKFPISRPNLTFSTLTVSNMSPEDSSIYLCSVATGRNQPQHFGDGTRLSIL.